A selection of T cell receptor beta chains follows, all from one sample in a study of regulatory T cells in long-lasting Graves disease. TCRdb re-called the multiplex PCR reads through MiXCR, storing one row per CDR3 protein. The sample lists approximately 400,000 distinct CDR3 sequences; around 22% were seen once. This sample comprised peripheral blood mononuclear cells (PBMCs), obtained when the disease was refractory, from a patient treated with antithyroid drugs. These receptors were collected from a female donor with Graves disease. The CDR3 runs from the conserved cysteine through the conserved F or W. Each record gives: V gene, clone size, J gene, D gene, CDR3 DNA, CDR3 protein. D genes are given only for firm matches. Clone size, where shown, is once, few, many, or a class for clones that have expanded.

V: TRBV2; size: many; J: TRBJ1-5; D: -; DNA: TGTGCCAGCAGGTGGGAGGGAAATCAGCCCCAGCATTTT; CDR3: CASRWEGNQPQHF
V: TRBV14; size: -; J: TRBJ2-2; D: TRBD1; DNA: TGTGCCAGCGGCAGACAGGGTGGAGGGGAGCTGTTTTTT; CDR3: CASGRQGGGELFF
V: TRBV5-1; size: few; J: TRBJ1-1; D: -; DNA: TGCGCCAGCAGCTACCGCGGGGGCCCAGACACTGAAGCTTTCTTT; CDR3: CASSYRGGPDTEAFF
V: TRBV29-1; size: few; J: TRBJ2-2; D: TRBD1; DNA: TGCAGCGTCGGGACAGGGTGGGGCACCGGGGAGCTGTTTTTT; CDR3: CSVGTGWGTGELFF
V: TRBV19; size: -; J: TRBJ1-5; D: TRBD1; DNA: TGTGCCAGTAGTATTCCCCGGGACAGTACAGGCAATCAGCCCCAGCATTTT; CDR3: CASSIPRDSTGNQPQHF
V: TRBV7-2; size: few; J: TRBJ1-5; D: -; DNA: TGTGCCAGCAGTTCCGGGCCAAACAATCAGCCCCAGCATTTT; CDR3: CASSSGPNNQPQHF
V: TRBV12-3/TRBV12-4; size: many; J: TRBJ1-5; D: -; DNA: TGTGCCAGCAGTTTCCGTCAGAACAATCAGCCCCAGCATTTT; CDR3: CASSFRQNNQPQHF
V: TRBV30; size: many; J: TRBJ1-2; D: TRBD1; DNA: TGTGCCTGGAATCACAGGGGAAGCGGTGGCTACACCTTC; CDR3: CAWNHRGSGGYTF
V: TRBV11-2; size: many; J: TRBJ1-1; D: -; DNA: TGTGCCAGCTCGGGATTGGTGACTGAAGCTTTCTTT; CDR3: CASSGLVTEAFF
V: TRBV3-1; size: few; J: TRBJ2-1; D: -; DNA: TGTGCCAGCAGCCAGACTCCCGGGAGTGGTGAGCAGTTCTTC; CDR3: CASSQTPGSGEQFF
V: TRBV29-1; size: -; J: TRBJ2-1; D: TRBD2; DNA: TGCAGCGTCGGGACCACTAGCGGACCATACAATGAGCAGTTCTTC; CDR3: CSVGTTSGPYNEQFF
V: TRBV28; size: many; J: TRBJ1-4; D: -; DNA: TGTGCCAGCAGTGACCAACCGGGAGCCGGCGGAAAACTGTTTTTT; CDR3: CASSDQPGAGGKLFF
V: TRBV2; size: -; J: TRBJ2-1; D: TRBD1; DNA: TGTGCCAGCAGTGCGAACAGGGGTTATGAGCAGTTCTTC; CDR3: CASSANRGYEQFF
V: TRBV29-1; size: many; J: TRBJ1-2; D: -; DNA: TGCAGCGTCAGGGAGGGAATGAATGGCTACACCTTC; CDR3: CSVREGMNGYTF
V: TRBV5-1; size: -; J: TRBJ2-7; D: -; DNA: TGCGCCAGCAGCTCACGGACAGTTTCGGTCATTGGCGACGAGCAGTACTTC; CDR3: CASSSRTVSVIGDEQYF
V: TRBV20-1; size: few; J: TRBJ2-7; D: -; DNA: TGCAGTGCTAGTTGGCCCGGAGTCGGTGTCCTCCCCTCCTACGAGCAGTACTTC; CDR3: CSASWPGVGVLPSYEQYF
V: TRBV7-2; size: -; J: TRBJ1-1; D: -; DNA: TGTGGCAGCAGCTTAGACGGCCGAGGGACTGAAGCTTTCTTT; CDR3: CGSSLDGRGTEAFF
V: TRBV7-2; size: many; J: TRBJ1-1; D: -; DNA: TGTGCCAGCAGCTTAAGGTCCGGGAACACTGAAGCTTTCTTT; CDR3: CASSLRSGNTEAFF
V: TRBV6-5; size: few; J: TRBJ2-1; D: -; DNA: TGTGCCAGCAGTTACCGTCCCGGTGCGGACCTCGGGGATGAGCAGTTCTTC; CDR3: CASSYRPGADLGDEQFF
V: TRBV20-1; size: many; J: TRBJ2-5; D: -; DNA: TGCAGTGCTAGACTCTACGAGGGCCAAGAGACCCAGTACTTC; CDR3: CSARLYEGQETQYF
V: TRBV6-2/TRBV6-3; size: few; J: TRBJ2-3; D: -; DNA: TGTGCCAGCAGTTACTCGAGTGGGACCGTCACAGATACGCAGTATTTT; CDR3: CASSYSSGTVTDTQYF